The 3 T cell receptor beta chains below come from one sample, sequenced in a study of CD8 T cells in ankylosing spondylitis. TCRdb re-analysed the 5' RACE reads in MiXCR, keeping a single row per CDR3 protein. The profile shows some 30,000 distinct CDR3 sequences, approximately 15% of them singletons. Specimen: blood. These receptors originate from a male donor with ankylosing spondylitis or in good health (not recorded which).

A few counts support this clonotype. This rearrangement joins TRBV20-1 to TRBJ2-2; 7 bases match TRBD1. The CDR3 extends over 12 amino acids. J gave up 6 bases and V 5 bases, and 3 bases lay outside the gene matches. Germline CDR1 reads DFQATT; CDR2 reads SNEGSKA (reference sequence). For the CDR3, the DNA is TGCAGTGCTTTACAGGGGCCCGGGGAGCTGTTTTTT. This gives the protein CSALQGPGELFF.

This clonotype was detected a few times. V gene TRBV19 combines with J gene TRBJ1-1; D is unclear. Between the trimmed V and J ends, which lost 3 bases and 4 bases, there was a span of 9 bases. The CDR3 runs 13 residues. The germline gives CDR1 LNHDA, CDR2 SQIVND (reference sequence). The CDR3 DNA is TGTGCCAGTAGTATTCTTCGGAGCACTGAAGCTTTCTTT. Its translation: CASSILRSTEAFF.

The chain carries TRBV6-6 and TRBJ2-2; 7 bases match TRBD1. Germline CDR1 MNHNY, CDR2 SVGAGI (reference sequence). The trim removed 2 bases at V and 1 base at J, leaving 1 base unmatched. The CDR3 covers 15 residues. For the CDR3, the DNA is TGTGCCAGCAGTTACCGGACAGGGAACACCGGGGAGCTGTTTTTT. As protein: CASSYRTGNTGELFF.